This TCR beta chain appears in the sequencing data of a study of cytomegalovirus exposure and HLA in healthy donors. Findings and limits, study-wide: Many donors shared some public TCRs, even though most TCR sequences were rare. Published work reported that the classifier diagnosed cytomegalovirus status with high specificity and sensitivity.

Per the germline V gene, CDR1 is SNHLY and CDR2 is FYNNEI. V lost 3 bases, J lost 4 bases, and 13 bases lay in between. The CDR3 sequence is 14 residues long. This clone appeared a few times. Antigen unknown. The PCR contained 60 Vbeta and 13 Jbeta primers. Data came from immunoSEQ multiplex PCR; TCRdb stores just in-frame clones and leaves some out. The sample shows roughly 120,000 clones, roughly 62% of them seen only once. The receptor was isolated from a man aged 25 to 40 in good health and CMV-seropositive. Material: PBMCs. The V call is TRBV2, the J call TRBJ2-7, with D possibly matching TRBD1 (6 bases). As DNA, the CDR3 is TGTGCCAGCAGTGAGTGGGTAGGGGGTTACGAGCAGTACTTC. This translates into CASSEWVGGYEQYF.